Listed below are T cell receptor beta chains from one sample, sequenced in a study of glioma-infiltrating T cells after dendritic cell vaccination. The data were produced by immunoSEQ multiplex PCR, yet TCRdb's version contains in-frame clones alone and is incomplete. The repertoire holds roughly 100,000 clones, with roughly 76% as singletons. The source material was blood, sampled before dendritic cell vaccination. These receptors all stem from a human donor with glioblastoma. Each CDR3 is given with its conserved first and last residue. Fields, in order: D gene, J gene, V gene, clone size, CDR3 protein, CDR3 DNA. D genes are given only for firm matches. Where a row states a size, it is once, few, many or the class of an expanded clone; other rows omit it.

>.|TRBJ1-6|TRBV13|.
CASSTDNSPLHF
TGTGCCAGCAGCACAGATAATTCACCCCTCCACTTT
>.|TRBJ1-5|TRBV10-1|few
CASSEPLDSQPQHF
TGCGCCAGCAGTGAGCCCCTCGACAGCCAGCCCCAGCATTTT
>.|TRBJ2-7|TRBV5-1|.
CASSLTNFYEQYF
TGCGCCAGCAGCTTGACAAATTTCTACGAGCAGTACTTC
>TRBD1|TRBJ2-5|TRBV5-1|.
CASSPGQGPLGETQYF
TGCGCCAGCAGCCCGGGACAGGGGCCTCTAGGGGAGACCCAGTACTTC
>.|TRBJ2-5|TRBV2|.
CASSEERQETQYF
TGTGCCAGCAGTGAAGAGCGCCAAGAGACCCAGTACTTC
>TRBD1|TRBJ1-5|TRBV6-6|.
CASLGDRVSQPQHF
TGTGCCAGCCTGGGGGACAGGGTTTCCCAGCCCCAGCATTTT
>.|TRBJ1-3|TRBV6-5|.
CASSPEADSGNTIYF
TGTGCCAGCAGCCCCGAGGCAGACTCTGGAAACACCATATATTTT
>.|TRBJ2-1|TRBV5-6|.
CASLLSSYNEQFF
TGTGCCAGTCTTCTGAGCTCCTACAATGAGCAGTTCTTC
>.|TRBJ1-2|TRBV30|.
CAWSSRVDGYTF
TGTGCCTGGAGTTCCAGGGTGGATGGCTACACCTTC
>TRBD1|TRBJ2-7|TRBV7-9|.
CASSRGQGWEQYF
TGTGCCAGCAGCCGGGGACAGGGTTGGGAGCAGTACTTC